What follows describes a single TCR beta chain. The data derive from a study of blood T cell repertoires in COVID-19. Overall study: From T cells, B-cell-depleted T cells, or PBMCs came the material, which was cDNA or gDNA.

The CDR3 consists of 14 residues. Germline CDR1 reads MGHRA; CDR2 reads YSYEKL. V lost 1 base, J lost 10 bases, and 7 bases stayed unmatched. Profiling relied on immunoSEQ multiplex PCR, and the TCRdb table lists in-frame clones only, not all of them. The sample has hundreds of thousands of clones; 90% are singletons. The receptor comes from a man aged 50 to 59 who had been exposed to COVID-19. Sequencing was performed on PBMCs or T cells enriched from blood (not recorded which). This chain joins TRBV4-1 and TRBJ2-1; 7 bases are a match to TRBD2. CDR3 bases: TGCGCCAGCAGCCAAGTACTGGGCGGGGGAGAGCAGTTCTTC. It translates to CASSQVLGGGEQFF.